These T cell receptor beta chains were read from a single sample in a study of shared clonotypes between healthy human individuals. The table came from immunoSEQ multiplex PCR; TCRdb's copy has only in-frame clones and leaves some out. This table has about 1.1 million clones, 60% to 80% appearing once. Sample: memory CD4+ T cells from PBMCs. These receptors were collected from a man between 18 and 29 years old in good health. Some clones in this sample may be carry-over from other donors' samples. The CDR3 runs from the conserved cysteine through the conserved F or W. The D gene is left open where the match is weak. Size values are once, few and many counts, or a class for expanded clones, and some rows have none.

d_call	j_call	v_call	clone_size	cdr3_aa	cdr3_nt
TRBD1	TRBJ1-1	TRBV30	few	CAWSPQGTEAFF	TGTGCCTGGAGTCCACAGGGGACCGAAGCTTTCTTT
-	TRBJ2-7	TRBV5-1	-	CASSLDQASSYEQYF	TGCGCCAGCAGCTTGGATCAAGCTAGCTCCTACGAGCAGTACTTC
-	TRBJ2-1	TRBV5-1	-	CASSLGPSARNEQFF	TGCGCCAGCAGCCTGGGGCCTAGCGCACGAAATGAGCAGTTCTTC
-	TRBJ2-3	TRBV5-1	-	CASSLPTGTTDTQYF	TGCGCCAGCAGCTTGCCTACAGGGACAACAGATACGCAGTATTTT
TRBD2	TRBJ2-3	TRBV7-9	-	CASSLKREAKSDTQYF	TGTGCCAGCAGCCTTAAGCGGGAGGCGAAGTCAGATACGCAGTATTTT
TRBD1	TRBJ2-1	TRBV5-1	-	CASSSETPGQGNNEQFF	TGCGCCAGCAGCTCGGAAACCCCGGGACAGGGGAACAATGAGCAGTTCTTC
TRBD2	TRBJ2-1	TRBV7-2	-	CASSSLAGVGNEQFF	TGTGCCAGCAGCTCTCTCGCGGGAGTTGGGAATGAGCAGTTCTTC
-	TRBJ1-3	TRBV6-5	few	CATRQRAGNTIYF	TGTGCCACTCGACAGAGGGCTGGAAACACCATATATTTT
-	TRBJ2-3	TRBV7-6	few	CASSPERATDTQYF	TGTGCCAGCAGCCCGGAGCGGGCCACAGATACGCAGTATTTT
-	TRBJ2-3	TRBV28	once	CASSLGPSADTQYF	TGTGCCAGCAGTTTAGGGCCATCCGCGGATACGCAGTATTTT
-	TRBJ2-7	TRBV5-6	-	CASSLEGGGLPYEQYF	TGTGCCAGCAGCTTGGAAGGTGGGGGTCTCCCCTACGAGCAGTACTTC
-	TRBJ2-7	TRBV2	-	CASSDSLQATYEQYF	TGTGCCAGCAGTGACTCACTACAGGCCACCTACGAGCAGTACTTC
-	TRBJ2-7	TRBV18	-	CASSQGQYTTPHEQYF	TGTGCCAGCTCACAAGGACAGTACACTACTCCCCACGAGCAGTACTTC
TRBD1	TRBJ1-1	TRBV4-1	-	CASSHPLQGARTEAFF	TGCGCCAGCAGCCACCCGCTACAGGGGGCACGCACTGAAGCTTTCTTT
-	TRBJ2-7	TRBV6-5	-	CASSQQVRYEQYF	TGTGCCAGCAGTCAACAGGTTCGCTACGAGCAGTACTTC
-	TRBJ2-1	TRBV9	-	CASSPGGPQNEQFF	TGTGCCAGCAGCCCAGGAGGGCCTCAAAATGAGCAGTTCTTC
-	TRBJ2-1	TRBV2	-	CASSLVAGGDEQFF	TGTGCCAGCAGCTTGGTTGCAGGGGGGGATGAGCAGTTCTTC
-	TRBJ2-7	TRBV11-2	-	CASSPTRSAEQYF	TGTGCCAGCAGCCCTACCCGTAGCGCCGAGCAGTACTTC
-	TRBJ2-5	TRBV20-1	many	CSAGQETQYF	TGCAGTGCGGGCCAAGAGACCCAGTACTTC
-	TRBJ2-3	TRBV5-1	-	CASSLGTATNTDTQYF	TGCGCCAGCAGCCTTGGGACCGCGACTAACACAGATACGCAGTATTTT
-	TRBJ2-7	TRBV9	-	CASSASTSGTEQYF	TGTGCCAGCAGCGCTTCGACTAGTGGAACCGAGCAGTACTTC
TRBD2	TRBJ2-7	TRBV4-2	-	CASSPSGRNVYEQYF	TGTGCCAGCAGTCCTAGCGGGAGGAATGTTTACGAGCAGTACTTC
TRBD2	TRBJ2-7	TRBV14	-	CASSQGTSGTLEQYF	TGTGCCAGCAGCCAGGGAACTAGCGGGACCCTCGAGCAGTACTTC
-	TRBJ2-1	TRBV11-3	-	CASSSTSLGEQFF	TGTGCCAGCAGCTCAACTAGTTTGGGTGAGCAGTTCTTC
-	TRBJ2-1	TRBV11-2	-	CASSPTREQFF	TGTGCCAGCAGCCCCACTAGAGAGCAGTTCTTC
-	TRBJ1-2	TRBV6-6	few	CASTQGLSRNGYTF	TGTGCCAGCACCCAAGGTCTATCGCGTAATGGCTACACCTTC
-	TRBJ1-1	TRBV7-8	-	CASSFTQGTEAFF	TGTGCCAGCAGCTTCACACAGGGCACTGAAGCTTTCTTT
-	TRBJ1-2	TRBV19	-	CASSIGTEYGYTF	TGTGCCAGTAGTATAGGGACTGAGTATGGCTACACCTTC
-	TRBJ1-2	TRBV6-5	few	CASSPSPNYGYTF	TGTGCCAGCAGTCCTTCTCCCAACTATGGCTACACCTTC
-	TRBJ2-4	TRBV5-1	-	CASSLGRGSIQYF	TGCGCCAGCAGCTTGGGAAGGGGGAGCATTCAGTACTTC
-	TRBJ1-3	TRBV5-1	-	CASSLDPGNTIYF	TGCGCCAGCAGCTTGGATCCTGGAAACACCATATATTTT
TRBD1	TRBJ1-2	TRBV2	-	CASSQWGQGPYGYTF	TGTGCCAGCAGCCAATGGGGACAGGGGCCCTATGGCTACACCTTC
TRBD1	TRBJ2-7	TRBV5-1	-	CASMLQGASEQYF	TGCGCCAGCATGTTACAGGGGGCCTCCGAGCAGTACTTC
TRBD1	TRBJ2-1	TRBV10-3	few	CAISGDRDGEQFF	TGTGCCATCAGTGGAGACAGGGACGGCGAGCAGTTCTTC
TRBD2	TRBJ2-7	TRBV6-5	-	CASSPLAGAYEQYF	TGTGCCAGCAGCCCCCTTGCGGGGGCCTACGAGCAGTACTTC
-	TRBJ2-5	TRBV5-6	-	CASSQGIETQYF	TGTGCCAGCAGCCAGGGGATCGAGACCCAGTACTTC